Below are 4 T cell receptor beta chains sequenced from a single sample in a study of blood T cell repertoires in COVID-19. Assay used: immunoSEQ multiplex PCR; TCRdb lists only in-frame clones, some missing. The sample consists of 300,000 to 400,000 clones, 70% to 90% of them appearing once. What was sequenced was peripheral blood. The receptors derive from a woman between 55 and 75 years old with COVID-19, enrolled during active disease.

The gene calls are TRBV7-2 and TRBJ1-2, with 11 nucleotides matching TRBD1. This CDR3 comprises 14 residues. CDR1 SGHTA and CDR2 FQGNSA come from the germline V gene. The V and J ends lost 6 bases and 5 bases, in that order; junction bases with no gene match: 5. The CDR3 sequence: CASRAGTGGYGYTF. The CDR3 DNA follows: TGTGCCAGCAGAGCCGGGACAGGGGGATATGGCTACACCTTC.

The chain joins TRBV3-1 (or the pseudogene TRBV3-2) to TRBJ1-5; unclear D gene. The CDR3 length is 12 residues. Germline V gene sequence: CDR1 LGHDT, CDR2 YNNKEL (reference sequence). V was trimmed by 2 bases and J by 4 bases, leaving 3 bases between them. The CDR3 loop reads CASSQLNQPQHF. CDR3 bases: TGTGCCAGCAGCCAACTGAATCAGCCCCAGCATTTT.

Here the CDR3 reads CAGGQITGELFF. DNA for the CDR3: TGTGCCGGGGGACAGATCACCGGGGAGCTGTTTTTT. The chain employs TRBV6-5 and TRBJ2-2, with 7 bases that match TRBD1. The length of the CDR3 is 12 residues. CDR1 and CDR2 (germline): MNHEY, SVGAGI. After removal of 11 bases from V and 4 bases from J, the junction contained 4 bases not matched to a gene.

The chain carries TRBV29-1 and TRBJ1-5; D is ambiguous. There are 15 residues in the CDR3. CDR1 is SQVTM, CDR2 ANQGSEA, per germline. The V gene lost 6 bases and the J gene lost 3 bases, with 18 bases spanning the gap. The chain's CDR3 is CSVVVAGEVNQPQHF. CDR3 nucleotides: TGCAGCGTGGTGGTGGCCGGGGAGGTCAATCAGCCCCAGCATTTT.